The sequence of this T cell receptor (beta chain) was determined in a study of blood T cell repertoires in COVID-19 (dated by TCRdb to the early 2020s). As for the study more broadly: Samples from collaborators originated in the United States, Italy and Spain and spanned both the acute and convalescent phases of COVID-19. The prospective study material was composed of cDNA or gDNA derived from T cells, B-cell-depleted T cells, or PBMCs. Deeply sampled blood TCRbeta repertoires from subjects exposed to, actively infected with, or recovered from COVID-19 were included in the dataset. The repertoires were released in a freely available public database meant as a resource for research on the immune response to SARS-CoV-2. Samples came from the ongoing ImmuneRACE study (first 160 participants) plus 1,254 subjects from 6 global collaborators. The sample metadata nearly always contained a de-identified subject ID, COVID-19 status, age in years and sex. HLA class I and class II types, where available, came from metadata supplied by the sample provider rather than from assay-based typing. Overall study outcomes, separate from this receptor: How much clinical and demographic metadata was included differed by source and by participant, and the metadata was provided uncurated.

One collaborating source in Seattle enrolled patients while the patients were actively infected and followed the patients over time throughout the course of disease. Whole blood was collected in K2EDTA tubes by collaborating institutions according to the institutions' own protocols. Collaborator samples were shipped for TCRbeta analysis as frozen whole blood, isolated PBMCs, or DNA extracted from either sample type. Concerning this clone itself: The specificity of this receptor is unknown. No much larger clonotype is one base removed from it; base qualities were not supplied.

CDR1 and CDR2 (SEHNR, FQNEAQ) derive from the germline V gene (reference sequence). The CDR3 runs 15 residues from the cysteine to the phenylalanine. Just CDR3 DNA is preserved here, 45 bases in frame from base 1. Compared with germline, V lacks 2 bases and J lacks 4 bases; bases without a gene match: 7. TCRbeta CDR3 regions were amplified from genomic DNA by means of the immunoSEQ Assay, a bias-controlled multiplex PCR. On the study's bioinformatics: Within the assay, amplification of reference gene primers was used to estimate how many nucleated cells each sample contained. Sequence reads were collapsed and filtered to measure the absolute abundance of every unique TCRbeta CDR3 rearrangement. For each sample, productive Simpson clonality was calculated as the square root of Simpson's diversity index over productive rearrangements. TCRdb provides this immuneACCESS table in a form limited to in-frame rearrangements. Some clones are lacking; in checked studies, under half of them reflect an unresolved V gene, and why the rest are absent is not known. That table supplies the V and J calls and clone size; D and trimming were determined from the DNA. The sample table lists about 390,000 clones, around 87% of them with a count of one. The top ten hold about 2.3% of the sample.

The specimen sequenced was peripheral blood. The sequence derives from a woman aged 55-69 years with COVID-19, enrolled during active disease. The chain is encoded by TRBV7-9 joined to TRBJ1-2; 7 nucleotides in the junction match TRBD1. The DNA sequence follows: TGTGCCAGCAGCTTACCGGGACAGTCGATCTATGGCTACACCTTC. Its product reads: CASSLPGQSIYGYTF.